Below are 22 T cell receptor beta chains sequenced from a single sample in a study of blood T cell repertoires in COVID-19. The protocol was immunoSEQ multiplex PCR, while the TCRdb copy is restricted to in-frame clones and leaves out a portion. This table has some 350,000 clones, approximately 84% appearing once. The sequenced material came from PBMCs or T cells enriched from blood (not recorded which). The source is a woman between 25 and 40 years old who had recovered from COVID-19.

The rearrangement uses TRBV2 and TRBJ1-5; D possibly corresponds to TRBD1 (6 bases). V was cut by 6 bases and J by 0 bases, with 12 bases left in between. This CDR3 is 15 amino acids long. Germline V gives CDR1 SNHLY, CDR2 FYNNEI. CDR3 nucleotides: TGTGCCAGCAGGCCACAGGGTTTTAGCAATCAGCCCCAGCATTTT. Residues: CASRPQGFSNQPQHF.

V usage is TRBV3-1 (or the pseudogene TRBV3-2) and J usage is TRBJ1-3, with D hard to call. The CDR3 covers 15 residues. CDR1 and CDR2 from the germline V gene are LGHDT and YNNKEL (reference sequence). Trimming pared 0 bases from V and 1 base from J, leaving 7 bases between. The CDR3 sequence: CASSQDRRSGNTIYF. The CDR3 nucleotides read TGTGCCAGCAGCCAAGATCGGCGGTCTGGAAACACCATATATTTT.

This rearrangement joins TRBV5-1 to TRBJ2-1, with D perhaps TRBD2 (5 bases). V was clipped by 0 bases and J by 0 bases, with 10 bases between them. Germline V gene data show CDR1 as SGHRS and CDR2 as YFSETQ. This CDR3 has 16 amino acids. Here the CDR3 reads CASSLDPGSSYNEQFF. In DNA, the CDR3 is TGCGCCAGCAGCTTGGACCCGGGGAGCTCCTACAATGAGCAGTTCTTC.

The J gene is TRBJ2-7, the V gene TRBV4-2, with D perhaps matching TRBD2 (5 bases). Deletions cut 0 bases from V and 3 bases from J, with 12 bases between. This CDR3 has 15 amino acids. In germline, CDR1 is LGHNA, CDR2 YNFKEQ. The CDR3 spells CASSQELQRHYEQYF. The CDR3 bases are TGTGCCAGCAGCCAAGAATTGCAGCGGCACTACGAGCAGTACTTC.

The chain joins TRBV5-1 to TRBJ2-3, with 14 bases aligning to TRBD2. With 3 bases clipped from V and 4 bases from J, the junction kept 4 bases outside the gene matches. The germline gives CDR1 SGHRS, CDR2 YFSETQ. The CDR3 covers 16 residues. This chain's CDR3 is CASSSPTSGGADTQYF. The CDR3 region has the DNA TGCGCCAGCAGCTCGCCGACTAGCGGGGGGGCAGATACGCAGTATTTT.

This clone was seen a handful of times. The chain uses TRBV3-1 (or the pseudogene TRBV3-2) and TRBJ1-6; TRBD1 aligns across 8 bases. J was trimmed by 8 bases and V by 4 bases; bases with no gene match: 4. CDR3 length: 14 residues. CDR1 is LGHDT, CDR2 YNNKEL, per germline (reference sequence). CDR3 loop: CASSRAGGDSPLHF. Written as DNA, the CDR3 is TGTGCCAGCAGCCGCGCAGGGGGCGATTCACCCCTCCACTTT.

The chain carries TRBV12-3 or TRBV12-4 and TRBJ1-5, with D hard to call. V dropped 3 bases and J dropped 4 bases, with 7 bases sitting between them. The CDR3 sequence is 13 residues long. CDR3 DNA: TGTGCCAGCAGTTTTCGCCTAAATCAGCCCCAGCATTTT. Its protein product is CASSFRLNQPQHF.

The CDR3 coding sequence is TGTGCCAGCAGGCGACTAGCGGGGGGGTCCACAGATACGCAGTATTTT. Protein product: CASRRLAGGSTDTQYF. The V gene is TRBV28, the J gene TRBJ2-3; the match to TRBD2 covers 14 bases. V trimming: 6 bases; J trimming: 2 bases; junction bases outside the gene matches: 4. The germline gives CDR1 MDHEN, CDR2 SYDVKM. The CDR3 has 16 residues.

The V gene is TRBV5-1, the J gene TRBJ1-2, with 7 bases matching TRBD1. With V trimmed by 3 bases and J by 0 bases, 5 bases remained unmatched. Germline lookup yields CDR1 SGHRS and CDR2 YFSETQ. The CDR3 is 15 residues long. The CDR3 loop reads CASSSAGTANYGYTF. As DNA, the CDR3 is TGCGCCAGCAGCTCCGCAGGGACAGCTAACTATGGCTACACCTTC.

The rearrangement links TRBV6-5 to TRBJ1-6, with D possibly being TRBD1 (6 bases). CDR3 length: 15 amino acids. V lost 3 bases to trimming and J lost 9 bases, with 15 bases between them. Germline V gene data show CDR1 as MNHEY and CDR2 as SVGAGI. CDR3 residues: CASSYHTGLGSPLHF. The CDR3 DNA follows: TGTGCCAGCAGTTATCACACAGGGTTAGGTTCACCCCTCCACTTT.

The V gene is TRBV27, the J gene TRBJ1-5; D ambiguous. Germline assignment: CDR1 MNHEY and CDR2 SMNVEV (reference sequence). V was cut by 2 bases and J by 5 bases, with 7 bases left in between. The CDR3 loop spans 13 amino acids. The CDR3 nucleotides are TGTGCCAGCAGTTTAAAAGAGTATCAGCCCCAGCATTTT. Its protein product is CASSLKEYQPQHF.

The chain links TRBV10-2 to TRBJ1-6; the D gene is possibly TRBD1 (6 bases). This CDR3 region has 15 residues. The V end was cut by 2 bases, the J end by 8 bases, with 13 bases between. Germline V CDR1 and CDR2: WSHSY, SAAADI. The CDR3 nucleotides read TGCGCCAGCAGTGAGCTACAGGGCAGGGATTCACCCCTCCACTTT. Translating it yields CASSELQGRDSPLHF.

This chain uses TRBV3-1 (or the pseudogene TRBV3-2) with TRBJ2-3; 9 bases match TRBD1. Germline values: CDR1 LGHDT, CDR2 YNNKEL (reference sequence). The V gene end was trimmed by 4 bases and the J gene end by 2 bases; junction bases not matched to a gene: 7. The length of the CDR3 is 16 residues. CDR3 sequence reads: CASSPNRDRATDTQYF. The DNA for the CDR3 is TGTGCCAGCAGCCCGAACCGGGACAGGGCCACAGATACGCAGTATTTT.

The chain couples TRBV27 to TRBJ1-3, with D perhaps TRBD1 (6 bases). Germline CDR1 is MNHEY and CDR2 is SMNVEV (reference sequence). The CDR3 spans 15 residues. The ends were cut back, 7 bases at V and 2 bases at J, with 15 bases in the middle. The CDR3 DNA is TGTGCCAGCACCCAACCGTGGGGGCCTGGAAACACCATATATTTT. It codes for CASTQPWGPGNTIYF.

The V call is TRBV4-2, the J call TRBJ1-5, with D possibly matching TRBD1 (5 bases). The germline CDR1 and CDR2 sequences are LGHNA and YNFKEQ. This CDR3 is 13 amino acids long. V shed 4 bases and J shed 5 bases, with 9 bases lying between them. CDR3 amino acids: CASSRGGDQPQHF. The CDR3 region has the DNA TGTGCCAGCAGCCGGGGCGGGGATCAGCCCCAGCATTTT.

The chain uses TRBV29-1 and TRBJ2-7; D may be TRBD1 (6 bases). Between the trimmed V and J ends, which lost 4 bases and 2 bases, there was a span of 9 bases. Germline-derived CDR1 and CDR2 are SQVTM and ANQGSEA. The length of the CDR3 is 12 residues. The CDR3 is CSVVGGTYEQYF. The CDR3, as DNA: TGCAGCGTTGTAGGGGGAACCTACGAGCAGTACTTC.

The CDR3 reads CASSGQTGFGYLHF. DNA of the CDR3: TGTGCCAGCAGCGGCCAGACAGGGTTTGGTTACCTCCACTTT. This chain joins TRBV11-2 and TRBJ1-6; 7 bases align to TRBD1. This CDR3 comprises 14 residues. Germline values: CDR1 SGHAT, CDR2 FQNNGV. V shed 5 bases and J 15 bases; nucleotides not matched to a gene: 13. The variable domain in full, with the rest retrieved from reference TRBV11-2 and TRBJ1-6, is EAGVAQSPRYKIIEKRQSVAFWCNPISGHATLYWYQQILGQGPKLLIQFQNNGVVDDSQLPKDRFSAERLKGVDSTLKIQPAKLEDSAVYLCASSGQTGFGYLHFGNGTRLTVT.

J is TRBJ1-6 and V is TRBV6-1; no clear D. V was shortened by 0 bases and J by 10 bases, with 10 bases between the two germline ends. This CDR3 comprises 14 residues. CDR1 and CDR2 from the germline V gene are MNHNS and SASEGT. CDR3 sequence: CASSEAVSYSPLHF. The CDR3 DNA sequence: TGTGCCAGCAGTGAAGCCGTCAGTTACTCACCCCTCCACTTT.

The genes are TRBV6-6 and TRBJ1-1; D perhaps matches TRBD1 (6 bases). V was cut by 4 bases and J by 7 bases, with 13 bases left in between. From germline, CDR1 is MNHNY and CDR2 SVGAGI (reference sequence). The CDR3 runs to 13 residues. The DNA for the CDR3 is TGTGCCAGCAGTTCCGGGACACCGATTGAAGCTTTCTTT. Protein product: CASSSGTPIEAFF.

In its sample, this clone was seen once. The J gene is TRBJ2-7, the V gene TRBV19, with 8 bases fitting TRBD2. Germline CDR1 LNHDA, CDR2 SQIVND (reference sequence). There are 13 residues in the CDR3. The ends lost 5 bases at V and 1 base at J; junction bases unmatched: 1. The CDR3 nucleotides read TGTGCCAGTAGTTTAGCGGGATCCTACGAGCAGTACTTC. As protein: CASSLAGSYEQYF.

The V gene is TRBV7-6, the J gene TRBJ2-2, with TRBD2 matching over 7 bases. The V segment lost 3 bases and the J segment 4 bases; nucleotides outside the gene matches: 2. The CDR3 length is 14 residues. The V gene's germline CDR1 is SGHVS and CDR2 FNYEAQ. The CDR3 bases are TGTGCCAGCAGCTTGGCGGGAGCCACCGGGGAGCTGTTTTTT. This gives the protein CASSLAGATGELFF.

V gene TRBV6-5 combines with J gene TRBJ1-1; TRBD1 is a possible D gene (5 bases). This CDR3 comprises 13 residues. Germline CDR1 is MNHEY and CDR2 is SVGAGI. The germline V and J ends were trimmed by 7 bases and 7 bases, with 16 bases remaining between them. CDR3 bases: TGTGCCAGCACCGAGACGGGGGAGGGTGAAGCTTTCTTT. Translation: CASTETGEGEAFF.